This T cell receptor (beta chain) was obtained from a study of T-cell memory formation after mild COVID-19. Study-level points and caveats: CM and EM subsets held most contracting CD4+ clones; EMRA held CD8+ ones.

Concerning this clonotype: Antigen specificity is unknown.

Using its own MiXCR run on the 5' RACE reads, TCRdb lists one record per CDR3 protein. The table includes 120,000 to 150,000 distinct CDR3 sequences, over 15% detected once. V lost 2 bases and J 3 bases, leaving 19 bases between the germline ends. The length of the CDR3 is 17 residues. CDR1 KGHSH and CDR2 LQKENI come from the germline V gene. The receptor comes from an adult woman who had mild COVID-19 (a few samples of this study predate the infection). Cell type and time point are not known. This chain uses TRBV18 with TRBJ1-1; the D gene is possibly TRBD1 (5 bases). The sequencing input was PBMCs or a T cell subset sorted from them (not recorded which). This chain's CDR3 is CASSPGIARGGYTEAFF. The CDR3 coding sequence is TGTGCCAGCTCACCAGGCATTGCTAGGGGAGGGTACACTGAAGCTTTCTTT.